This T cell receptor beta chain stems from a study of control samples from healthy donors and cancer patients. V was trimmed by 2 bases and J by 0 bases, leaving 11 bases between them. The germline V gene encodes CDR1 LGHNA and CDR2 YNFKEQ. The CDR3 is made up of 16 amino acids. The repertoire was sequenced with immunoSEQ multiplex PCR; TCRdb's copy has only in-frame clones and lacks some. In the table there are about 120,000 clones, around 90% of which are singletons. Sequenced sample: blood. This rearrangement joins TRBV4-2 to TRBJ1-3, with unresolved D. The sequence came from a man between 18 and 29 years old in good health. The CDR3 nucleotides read TGTGCCAGCAGCCAACGCCACAACCCCTCTGGAAACACCATATATTTT. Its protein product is CASSQRHNPSGNTIYF.